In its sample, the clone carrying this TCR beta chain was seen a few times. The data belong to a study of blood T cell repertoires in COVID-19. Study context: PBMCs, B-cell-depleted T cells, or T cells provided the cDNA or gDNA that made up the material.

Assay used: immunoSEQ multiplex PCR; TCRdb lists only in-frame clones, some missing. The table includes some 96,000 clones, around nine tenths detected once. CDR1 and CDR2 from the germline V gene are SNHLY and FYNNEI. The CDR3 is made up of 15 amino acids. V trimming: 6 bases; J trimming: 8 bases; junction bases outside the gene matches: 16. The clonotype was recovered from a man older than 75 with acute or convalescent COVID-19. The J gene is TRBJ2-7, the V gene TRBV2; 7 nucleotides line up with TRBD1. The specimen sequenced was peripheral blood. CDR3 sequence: CASRHRDRAIIQQYF. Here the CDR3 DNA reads TGTGCCAGCAGGCACCGGGACAGAGCGATTATCCAGCAGTACTTC.